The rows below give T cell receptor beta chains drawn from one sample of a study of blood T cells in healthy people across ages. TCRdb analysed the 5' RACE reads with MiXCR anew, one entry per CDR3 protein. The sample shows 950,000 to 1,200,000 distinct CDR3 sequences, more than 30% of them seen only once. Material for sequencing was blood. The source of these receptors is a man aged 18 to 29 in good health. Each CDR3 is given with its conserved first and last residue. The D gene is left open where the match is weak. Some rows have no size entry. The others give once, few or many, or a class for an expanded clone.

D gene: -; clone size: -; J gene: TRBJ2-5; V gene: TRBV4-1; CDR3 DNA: TGCGCCAGCAGCCAAGCGGTAGGGGGCGCGGGGGAGACCCAGTACTTC; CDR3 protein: CASSQAVGGAGETQYF
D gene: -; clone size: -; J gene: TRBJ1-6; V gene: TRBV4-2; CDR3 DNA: TGTGCCAGCAGCCAAGTCGAAGGGGGGCCCTATAATTCACCCCTCCACTTT; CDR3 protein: CASSQVEGGPYNSPLHF
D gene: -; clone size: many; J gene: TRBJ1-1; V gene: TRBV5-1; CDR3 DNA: TGCGCCAGCAGCTTGGAGGTTATGAACACTGAAGCTTTCTTT; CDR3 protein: CASSLEVMNTEAFF
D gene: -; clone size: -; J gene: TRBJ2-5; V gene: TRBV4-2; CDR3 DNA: TGTGCCAGCAGCCAAGAATCCGCCGTTCCGGAGACCCAGTACTTC; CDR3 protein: CASSQESAVPETQYF
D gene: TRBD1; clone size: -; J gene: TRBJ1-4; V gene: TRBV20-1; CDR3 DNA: TGCAGTGCTTACGGACAGGGCAGTGAAAAACTGTTTTTT; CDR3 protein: CSAYGQGSEKLFF
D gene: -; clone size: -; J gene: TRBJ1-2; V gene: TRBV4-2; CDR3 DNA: TGTGCCAGCAGCCAGGCAGTAACAGGGTATGGCTACACCTTC; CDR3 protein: CASSQAVTGYGYTF
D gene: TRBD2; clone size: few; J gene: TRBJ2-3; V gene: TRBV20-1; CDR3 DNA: TGCAGTGCTAGAGATAGAGCGGGGGGGCGTGATACGCAGTATTTT; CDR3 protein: CSARDRAGGRDTQYF
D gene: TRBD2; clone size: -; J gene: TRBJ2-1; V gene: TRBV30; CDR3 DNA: TGTGCCTGGAGTAAAACGGGGGGTTCCGATGAGCAGTTCTTC; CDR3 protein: CAWSKTGGSDEQFF
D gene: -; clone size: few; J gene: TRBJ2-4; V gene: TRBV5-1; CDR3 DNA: TGCGCCAGCAGCTTCAATCGCGAGGTGGGCATTCAGTACTTC; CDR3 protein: CASSFNREVGIQYF
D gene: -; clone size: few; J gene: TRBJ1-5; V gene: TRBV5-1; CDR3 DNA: TGCGCCAGCAGCTTGCGTCCCGGCCAGCCCCAGCATTTT; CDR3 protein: CASSLRPGQPQHF
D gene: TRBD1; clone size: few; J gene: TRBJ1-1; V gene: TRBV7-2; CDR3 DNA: TGTGCCAGCAGCTTAAAACAGGGGATTGAAGCTTTCTTT; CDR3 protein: CASSLKQGIEAFF
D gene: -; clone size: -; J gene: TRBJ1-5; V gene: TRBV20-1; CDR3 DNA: TGCAGTGCTAGAGATCCTTTTGCCCCGGGAAAACAGCCCCAGCATTTT; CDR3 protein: CSARDPFAPGKQPQHF
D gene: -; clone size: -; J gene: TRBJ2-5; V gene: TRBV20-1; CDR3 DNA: TGCAGTCAAGAAGGTTTTCAAGAGACCCAGTACTTC; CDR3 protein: CSQEGFQETQYF
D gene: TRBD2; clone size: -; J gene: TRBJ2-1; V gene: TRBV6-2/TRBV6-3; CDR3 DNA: TGTGCCAGCAGCCTACTAGCGGGGGGCTGTAATTCCTACAATGAGCAGTTCTTC; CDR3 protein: CASSLLAGGCNSYNEQFF
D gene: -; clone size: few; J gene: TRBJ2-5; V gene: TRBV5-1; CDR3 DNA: TGCGCCAGCAGCTTGGAGAGACGGCCAGGAGAGACCCAGTACTTC; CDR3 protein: CASSLERRPGETQYF
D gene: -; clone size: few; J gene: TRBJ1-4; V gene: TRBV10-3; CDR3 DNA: TGTGCCATCAGTGGGGGGGCAGTGCCTTCGACTAATGAAAAACTGTTTTTT; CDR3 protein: CAISGGAVPSTNEKLFF
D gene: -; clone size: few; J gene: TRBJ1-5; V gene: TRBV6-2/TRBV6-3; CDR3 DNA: TGTGCCAGCAGTTGGGACCGTAGCAATCAGCCCCAGCATTTT; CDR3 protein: CASSWDRSNQPQHF
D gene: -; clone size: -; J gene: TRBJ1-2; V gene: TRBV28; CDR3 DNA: TGTGCCAGCAGTTTGTTCGGCGGGGCTGCTAACTATGGCTACACCTTC; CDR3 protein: CASSLFGGAANYGYTF
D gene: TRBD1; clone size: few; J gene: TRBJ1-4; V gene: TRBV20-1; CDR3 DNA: TGCAGTGCTAGAGGGCGGACAGGGCTGGAAAAACTGTTTTTT; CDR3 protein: CSARGRTGLEKLFF
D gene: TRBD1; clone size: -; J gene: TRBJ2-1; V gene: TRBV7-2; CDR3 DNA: TGTGCCAGCAGCTTCGGGACAGGGAATGAGCAGTTCTTC; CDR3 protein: CASSFGTGNEQFF
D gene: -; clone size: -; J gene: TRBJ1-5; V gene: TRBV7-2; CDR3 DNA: TGTGCCAGCAGCTTATTGGGTCGTTTCTTAAATCAGCCCCAGCATTTT; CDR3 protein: CASSLLGRFLNQPQHF
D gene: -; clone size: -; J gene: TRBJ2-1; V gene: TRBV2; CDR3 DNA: TGTGCCAGCGATCCCCAACCGGCGGGCCTCTACTACAATGAGCAGTTCTTC; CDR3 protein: CASDPQPAGLYYNEQFF
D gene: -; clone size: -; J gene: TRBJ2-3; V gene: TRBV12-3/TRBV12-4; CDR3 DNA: TGTGCCAGCAGTAGCGGGAGGACAGGGCGCACAGATACGCAGTATTTT; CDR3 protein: CASSSGRTGRTDTQYF
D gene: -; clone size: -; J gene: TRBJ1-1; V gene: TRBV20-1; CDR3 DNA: TGCAGTGCTAGGCCCCCGGGGTGGACTGAAGCTTTCTTT; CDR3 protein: CSARPPGWTEAFF
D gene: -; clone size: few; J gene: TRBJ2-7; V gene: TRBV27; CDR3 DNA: TGTGCCAGCAGTTCCCCTAGCTTCGAGCAGTACTTC; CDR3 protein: CASSSPSFEQYF
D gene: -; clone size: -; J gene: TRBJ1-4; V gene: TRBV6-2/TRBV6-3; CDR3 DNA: TGTGCCAGCAGTCCCCCCTGGGGGCCTGAAAAACTGTTTTTT; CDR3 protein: CASSPPWGPEKLFF
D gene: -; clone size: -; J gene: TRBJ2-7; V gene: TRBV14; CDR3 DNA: TGTGCCAGCAGCCAATACCCCGGTTACTACGAGCAGTACTTC; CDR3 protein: CASSQYPGYYEQYF
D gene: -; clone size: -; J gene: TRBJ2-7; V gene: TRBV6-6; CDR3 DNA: TGTGCCAGCAGATGGGACCCGCAGTCCTACAATGAGCAGTACTTC; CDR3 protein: CASRWDPQSYNEQYF
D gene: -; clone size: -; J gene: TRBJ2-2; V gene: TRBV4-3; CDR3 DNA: TGCGCCAGCAGCCAAGATTTGGCAGGGCTCACCGGGGAGCTGTTTTTT; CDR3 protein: CASSQDLAGLTGELFF
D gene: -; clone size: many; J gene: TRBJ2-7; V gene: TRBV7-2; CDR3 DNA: TGTGCCAGCAGCTTAGGGGCCCTGGAAGAGCAGTACTTC; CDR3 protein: CASSLGALEEQYF
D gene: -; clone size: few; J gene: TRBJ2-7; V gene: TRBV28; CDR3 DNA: TGTGCCAGCAGTCCTTCTAGGGGGAACCCCTCCTACGAGCAGTACTTC; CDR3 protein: CASSPSRGNPSYEQYF
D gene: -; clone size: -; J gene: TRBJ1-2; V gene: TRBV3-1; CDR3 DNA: TGTGCCAGCAGCCAAATGGGATACGTTCAGCCCGTTGGCTACACCTTC; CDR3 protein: CASSQMGYVQPVGYTF
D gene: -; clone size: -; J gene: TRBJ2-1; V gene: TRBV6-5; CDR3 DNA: TGTGCCAGCAGTTACTCGAGGGGCCTCACATCTTTTAATGAGCAGTTCTTC; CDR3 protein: CASSYSRGLTSFNEQFF
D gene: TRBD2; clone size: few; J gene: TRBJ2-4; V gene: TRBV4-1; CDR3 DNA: TGCGCCAGCAGCCCGGGACTAGCGGGGGGGCTAGCCAAAAACATTCAGTACTTC; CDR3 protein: CASSPGLAGGLAKNIQYF
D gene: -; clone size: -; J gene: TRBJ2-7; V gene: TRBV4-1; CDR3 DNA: TGCGCCAGCAGCCAAGATATGGTCTCTGGGACGACGAGCTACGAGCAGTACTTC; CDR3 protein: CASSQDMVSGTTSYEQYF
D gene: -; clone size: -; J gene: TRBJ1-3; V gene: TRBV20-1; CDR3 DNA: TGCAGTGCTTGGGCCGCGGATGACTCTGGAAACACCATATATTTT; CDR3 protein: CSAWAADDSGNTIYF
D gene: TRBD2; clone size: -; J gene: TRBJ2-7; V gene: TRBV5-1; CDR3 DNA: TGCGCCAGCAGCTGGGCGGAGCGGGAGTACTACGAGCAGTACTTC; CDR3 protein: CASSWAEREYYEQYF
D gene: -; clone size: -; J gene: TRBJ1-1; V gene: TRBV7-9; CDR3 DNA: TGTGCCAGCATGAGAGGTGGGAACACTGAAGCTTTCTTT; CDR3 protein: CASMRGGNTEAFF
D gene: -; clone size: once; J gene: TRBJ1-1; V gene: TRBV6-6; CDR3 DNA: TGTGCCAGCAGTGACTCGACCGCCAATGAGGCTTTCTTT; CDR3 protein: CASSDSTANEAFF
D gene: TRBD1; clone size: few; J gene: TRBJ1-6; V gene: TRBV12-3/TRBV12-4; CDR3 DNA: TGTGCCAGCATGGCCAGGGGGTATTCACCCCTCCACTTT; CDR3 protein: CASMARGYSPLHF
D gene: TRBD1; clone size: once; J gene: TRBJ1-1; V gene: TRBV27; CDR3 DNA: TGTGCCAGCAGTTGGCCAGGGGGTTGGACTGAAGCTTTCTTT; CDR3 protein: CASSWPGGWTEAFF
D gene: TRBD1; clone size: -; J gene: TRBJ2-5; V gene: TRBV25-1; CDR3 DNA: TGTGCCAGCAGTGGCAGATGGGACAGTAACCATGGGACCCAGTACTTC; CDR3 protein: CASSGRWDSNHGTQYF
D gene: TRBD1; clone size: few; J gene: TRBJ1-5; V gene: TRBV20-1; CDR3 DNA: TGCAGTGCTAGAGAGTGGGACAGGGCGAATAGCAATCAGCCCCAGCATTTT; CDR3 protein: CSAREWDRANSNQPQHF
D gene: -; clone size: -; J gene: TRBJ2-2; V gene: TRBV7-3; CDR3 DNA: TGTGCCAGCAGCTTCGGGGCCACGAACACCGGGGAGCTGTTTTTT; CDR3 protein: CASSFGATNTGELFF
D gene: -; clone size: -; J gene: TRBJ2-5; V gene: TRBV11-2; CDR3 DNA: TGTGCCAGCAGCTTAGATCTATCTAGCCCCGAGACCCAGTACTTC; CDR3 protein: CASSLDLSSPETQYF
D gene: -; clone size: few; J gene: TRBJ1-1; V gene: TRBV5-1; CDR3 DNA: TGCGCCAGCAGCTTTAATACCGCGAACACTGAAGCTTTCTTT; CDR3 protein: CASSFNTANTEAFF
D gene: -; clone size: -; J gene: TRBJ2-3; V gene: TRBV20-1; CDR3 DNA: TGCAGTGCTAGTGGGCGGGGCACAGATACGCAGTATTTT; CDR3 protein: CSASGRGTDTQYF